The sequence of this TCR beta chain was determined in a study of human T cells and chemical hapten exposure. TCRdb ran MiXCR on the RACE reads and lists one entry per CDR3 protein. The profile covers about 85,000 distinct CDR3 sequences, with under 14% appearing a single time and around 1.6% taken by the ten largest. V was clipped by 6 bases and J by 1 base, with 12 bases between them. Germline lookup yields CDR1 MNHEY and CDR2 SMNVEV (reference sequence). This CDR3 comprises 14 residues. Time point reported: patch test 2, 6 weeks after DPC sensitization. As for treatment: therapeutic diphenylcyclopropenone sensitization with weekly scalp DPC.

Sequenced material: whole blood, taken in connection with sensitization to the hapten diphenylcyclopropenone (DPC). The sequence was collected from a man between 18 and 29 years old with alopecia areata. Some clones in this sample may be carry-over from other donors' samples. The chain uses TRBV27 and TRBJ1-1; possible D gene TRBD1, 5 bases. In DNA, the CDR3 is TGTGCCAGCAGGGCAGGGAGTCGGAACACTGAAGCTTTCTTT. It codes for CASRAGSRNTEAFF.